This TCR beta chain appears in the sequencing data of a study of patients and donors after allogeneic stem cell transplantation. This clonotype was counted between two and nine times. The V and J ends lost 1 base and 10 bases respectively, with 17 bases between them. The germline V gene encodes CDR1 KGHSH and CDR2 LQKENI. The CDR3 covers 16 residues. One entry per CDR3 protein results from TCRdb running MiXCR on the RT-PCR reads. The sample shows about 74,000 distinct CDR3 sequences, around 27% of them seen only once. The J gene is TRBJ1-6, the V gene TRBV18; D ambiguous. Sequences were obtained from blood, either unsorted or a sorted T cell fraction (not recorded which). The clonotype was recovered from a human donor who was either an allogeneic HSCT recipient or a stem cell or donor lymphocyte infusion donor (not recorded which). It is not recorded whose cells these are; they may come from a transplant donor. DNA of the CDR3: TGTGCCAGCTCACCACAATGGACTGCCAAGGAGTCACCCCTCCACTTT. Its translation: CASSPQWTAKESPLHF.